These 23 T cell receptor beta chains were all obtained from the same sample, sequenced in a study of technical replicates of blood from four donors. TCRdb's copy holds only in-frame clones and misses some; the assay was immunoSEQ multiplex PCR. Of more than 80,000 clones in the sample, 95% to 97% were seen once. Sequencing was carried out using T cells isolated from PBMCs. Receptors originate from a human donor in good health.

This chain uses TRBV19 with TRBJ1-5, with 8 bases lining up with TRBD1. The CDR3 extends over 15 amino acids. The germline CDR1 and CDR2 sequences are LNHDA and SQIVND (reference sequence). The V gene end was trimmed by 7 bases and the J gene end by 4 bases; junction bases not matched to a gene: 9. Here the CDR3 reads CASKFRDRLNQPQHF. CDR3 nucleotides: TGTGCCAGTAAGTTCCGGGACAGGCTTAATCAGCCCCAGCATTTT.

The chain combines TRBV28 with TRBJ2-1, with 7 positions matching TRBD1. Germline-derived CDR1 and CDR2 are MDHEN and SYDVKM. Trimming cost V 10 bases and J 8 bases; bases outside gene matches: 14. The CDR3 consists of 14 residues. CDR3 sequence: CATFLRGTADEQFF. The CDR3 region has the DNA TGTGCCACCTTTTTACGAGGGACAGCTGATGAGCAGTTCTTC.

The J gene is TRBJ1-2, the V gene TRBV7-3; 7 bases are shared with TRBD1. This CDR3 is 15 amino acids long. V gave up 6 bases and J gave up 2 bases; unmatched junction bases: 9. Looked up from germline, CDR1 is SGHTA and CDR2 is FQGTGA. For the CDR3, the DNA is TGTGCCAGCAGATCAGGGACAGAAATCAACTATGGCTACACCTTC. Translating it yields CASRSGTEINYGYTF.

The V gene is TRBV7-8, the J gene TRBJ1-2, with 11 bases matching TRBD1. In germline, CDR1 is SGHVS, CDR2 FQNEAQ. V lost 5 bases, J lost 6 bases, and 5 bases stayed unmatched. The CDR3 loop spans 14 amino acids. This chain's CDR3 is CASSGRTGGDGYTF. The CDR3 DNA is TGTGCCAGCAGCGGAAGGACAGGGGGCGATGGCTACACCTTC.

The chain recombines TRBV10-1 with TRBJ2-2, with D possibly TRBD2 on 5 matching bases. The V end lost 8 bases, the J end lost 4 bases, and 14 bases lay between the germline ends. CDR1 WNHNN and CDR2 SYGVQD come from the germline V gene (reference sequence). CDR3 size: 14 residues. The CDR3 DNA is TGCGCCAGCGCTACTAGTTACGGCACCGGGGAGCTGTTTTTT. As protein: CASATSYGTGELFF.

This clone was seen only once. The CDR3 is CASSVGDRDTGELFF. In DNA form, the CDR3 reads TGTGCCAGCAGCGTAGGGGACAGAGACACCGGGGAGCTGTTTTTT. The gene calls are TRBV9 and TRBJ2-2; 7 nucleotides agree with TRBD1. CDR1 and CDR2 from the germline V gene are SGDLS and YYNGEE. There are 15 residues in the CDR3. V shed 0 bases, J shed 3 bases, and the junction held 2 bases outside the gene matches.

This chain joins TRBV27 and TRBJ2-1; 12 nucleotides agree with TRBD2. There are 15 residues in the CDR3. Trimming removed 8 bases from V and 6 bases from J; junction bases left unmatched: 8. Germline values: CDR1 MNHEY, CDR2 SMNVEV (reference sequence). The CDR3, as DNA: TGTGCCAGCCAGACTAGCGGGAGCATAGGCAATGAGCAGTTCTTC. Encoded protein: CASQTSGSIGNEQFF.

This rearrangement joins TRBV6-7 to TRBJ2-5; 7 nucleotides line up with TRBD1. TRBV6-7 is reported as an ORF; its role is uncertain. Trimming took 1 base from V and 2 from J; bases not matched to a gene: 1. The CDR3 loop spans 14 amino acids. Here the CDR3 reads CASSYFRGQETQYF. Written as DNA, the CDR3 is TGTGCCAGCAGTTACTTCAGGGGGCAAGAGACCCAGTACTTC.

The V gene is TRBV4-3, the J gene TRBJ2-7, with 7 bases aligning to TRBD2. The CDR3 contains 13 residues. Germline CDR1 LGHNA, CDR2 YSLEER. V was pared by 1 base and J by 6 bases, with 3 bases of the junction left unmatched. The CDR3 region is CASSQAGGPEQYF. DNA of the CDR3: TGCGCCAGCAGCCAAGCGGGAGGTCCCGAGCAGTACTTC.

V gene TRBV27 combines with J gene TRBJ1-4; 9 positions match TRBD1. Germline assignment: CDR1 MNHEY and CDR2 SMNVEV (reference sequence). V lost 3 bases, J lost 8 bases, and 7 bases stayed unmatched. This CDR3 is built from 15 residues. The CDR3: CASSLGQGLWEKLFF. The CDR3 bases are TGTGCCAGCAGTTTGGGACAGGGCTTATGGGAAAAACTGTTTTTT.

The chain recombines TRBV10-3 with TRBJ2-1, with 7 nucleotides matching TRBD2. CDR3 length: 13 amino acids. Trimming removed 8 bases from V and 8 bases from J; junction bases left unmatched: 9. Germline V gives CDR1 ENHRY, CDR2 SYGVKD. The CDR3 DNA follows: TGTGCCATCGCAAGCGGGGCTCGGGATGAGCAGTTCTTC. It translates to CAIASGARDEQFF.

CDR3 DNA sequence: TGTGCCAGCAGCCCCACGGGGAGGGCTGAAGCTTTCTTT. The encoded protein is CASSPTGRAEAFF. The chain carries TRBV28 and TRBJ1-1; D gene unclear. The germline V and J ends were trimmed by 6 bases and 6 bases, with 14 bases remaining between them. The CDR3 totals 13 residues. Germline V gene lookup returns CDR1 MDHEN and CDR2 SYDVKM.

The V and J genes are TRBV4-1 and TRBJ2-7; possible D gene TRBD1, 5 bases. The CDR3 runs 18 residues. The V and J ends lost 1 base and 0 bases respectively, with 19 bases between them. Germline values: CDR1 MGHRA, CDR2 YSYEKL. The CDR3 is CASSQVDFVGALSYEQYF. The CDR3 DNA is TGCGCCAGCAGCCAAGTTGATTTCGTTGGGGCACTCTCCTACGAGCAGTACTTC.

The chain couples TRBV5-6 to TRBJ2-6; TRBD2 matches at 7 bases. CDR3 length: 17 residues. Germline assignment: CDR1 SGHDT and CDR2 YYEEEE. V was clipped by 4 bases and J by 0 bases; unmatched bases: 7. This chain's CDR3 is CASSPPAGPSGANVLTF. CDR3 DNA sequence: TGTGCCAGCAGCCCCCCAGCGGGGCCCTCTGGGGCCAACGTCCTGACTTTC. The whole variable domain, remainder taken from reference TRBV5-6 and TRBJ2-6, is DAGVTQSPTHLIKTRGQQVTLRCSPKSGHDTVSWYQQALGQGPQFIFQYYEEEERQRGNFPDRFSGHQFPNYSSELNVNALLLGDSALYLCASSPPAGPSGANVLTFGAGSRLTVL.

The chain employs TRBV2 and TRBJ1-5; TRBD1 agrees at 7 bases. CDR3 length equals 15 residues. CDR1 and CDR2 from the germline V gene are SNHLY and FYNNEI. After removal of 3 bases from V and 7 bases from J, the junction contained 9 bases not matched to a gene. The CDR3 loop reads CASSDQGQKHQPQHF. CDR3 nucleotide sequence: TGTGCCAGCAGTGATCAGGGACAGAAACACCAGCCCCAGCATTTT.

The chain uses TRBV11-3 and TRBJ2-7; 8 bases are a match to TRBD1. Looked up from germline, CDR1 is SGHNT and CDR2 is YENEEA. The CDR3 spans 14 residues. The V segment lost 7 bases and the J segment 2 bases; nucleotides outside the gene matches: 7. CDR3 nucleotides: TGTGCCAGCACCTGGACAGGGTCCCCCTACGAGCAGTACTTC. Its translation is CASTWTGSPYEQYF.

V and J are TRBV1 and TRBJ1-1. TRBV1 is a listed pseudogene. The CDR3 spans 14 residues. The CDR3 region has the DNA TGCACCAGCAGCCAAGATCCCACGGACACTGAAGCTTTCTTT. Translating gives CTSSQDPTDTEAFF.

V is TRBV5-4 and J is TRBJ1-1, with D possibly matching TRBD1 (6 bases). The CDR3 spans 16 residues. V lost 4 bases, J lost 3 bases, and 19 bases lay in between. CDR1 is SGHNT and CDR2 is YYREEE in the germline V gene (reference sequence). CDR3 bases: TGTGCCAGCAGCCAAGGCCCCCGGACAGCGGACACTGAAGCTTTCTTT. It encodes CASSQGPRTADTEAFF.

This chain joins TRBV10-3 and TRBJ1-1; TRBD1 matches at 10 bases. The CDR3 runs 17 residues. From germline, CDR1 is ENHRY and CDR2 SYGVKD. V shed 3 bases and J 2 bases; nucleotides not matched to a gene: 9. CDR3 residues: CAISDATGGTANTEAFF. The CDR3 nucleotides read TGTGCCATCAGTGACGCGACAGGGGGCACGGCTAACACTGAAGCTTTCTTT.

The V gene is TRBV28, the J gene TRBJ1-3, with a tentative D call TRBD1 (5 bases). The V gene's germline CDR1 is MDHEN and CDR2 SYDVKM. The CDR3 spans 16 residues. Trimming took 6 bases from V and 7 from J, leaving 22 bases between them. CDR3 sequence reads: CASRETGAGFKNTIYF. The CDR3 coding sequence is TGTGCCAGCAGGGAAACAGGAGCTGGTTTTAAGAACACCATATATTTT.

The rearrangement uses TRBV19 and TRBJ2-1, with TRBD2 matching 11 bases. The CDR3 contains 15 residues. Germline loops: CDR1 LNHDA, CDR2 SQIVND (reference sequence). V gave up 3 bases and J gave up 3 bases; unmatched junction bases: 1. CDR3 amino acids: CASSIGTSGYNEQFF. CDR3 coding DNA: TGTGCCAGTAGTATTGGGACTAGCGGCTACAATGAGCAGTTCTTC.

V and J are TRBV5-1 and TRBJ2-1; TRBD2 is a possible D gene (5 bases). The germline gives CDR1 SGHRS, CDR2 YFSETQ. The V end lost 0 bases, the J end lost 2 bases, and 18 bases lay between the germline ends. The CDR3 extends over 18 amino acids. The CDR3 region has the DNA TGCGCCAGCAGCTTGGATGTATCTGCGGACTTGGCCTACAATGAGCAGTTCTTC. Translated: CASSLDVSADLAYNEQFF.

J is TRBJ2-3 and V is TRBV5-1, with 7 bases identical to TRBD2. After removal of 0 bases from V and 5 bases from J, the junction contained 9 bases not matched to a gene. The CDR3 length is 16 residues. Looked up from germline, CDR1 is SGHRS and CDR2 is YFSETQ. CDR3 sequence reads: CASSLAGRGEGDTQYF. The CDR3 nucleotides read TGCGCCAGCAGCTTGGCCGGAAGAGGGGAGGGAGATACGCAGTATTTT.